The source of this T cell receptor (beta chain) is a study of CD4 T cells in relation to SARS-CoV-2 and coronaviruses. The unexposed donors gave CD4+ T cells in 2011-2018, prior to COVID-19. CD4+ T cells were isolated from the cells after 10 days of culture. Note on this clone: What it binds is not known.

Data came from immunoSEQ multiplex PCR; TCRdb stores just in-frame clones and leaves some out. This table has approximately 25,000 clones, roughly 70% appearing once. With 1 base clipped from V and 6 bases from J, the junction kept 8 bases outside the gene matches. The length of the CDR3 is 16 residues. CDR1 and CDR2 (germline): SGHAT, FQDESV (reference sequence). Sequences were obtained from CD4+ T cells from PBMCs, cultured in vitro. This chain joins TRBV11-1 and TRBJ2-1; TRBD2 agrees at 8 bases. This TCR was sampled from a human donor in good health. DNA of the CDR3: TGTGCCAGCAGCTTAGGGGGGACTAGAGGGATCAATGAGCAGTTCTTC. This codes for CASSLGGTRGINEQFF.